This T cell receptor beta chain was retrieved from a study of T-cell memory formation after mild COVID-19. Study in general: TCR clusters mostly belonged to single donors. Study-level points and caveats: Later expanders leaned toward CD4+, whereas clones contracting from day 15 to 85 were balanced CD4/CD8.

Of note for this clonotype: Its antigen is undetermined.

TCRdb used MiXCR to reprocess the 5' RACE reads, holding one entry per CDR3 protein. The sample has about 320,000 distinct CDR3 sequences; 13% to 15% are singletons. The clonotype originates from a man aged 18 to 29 who had mild COVID-19 (a few samples of this study predate the infection). Cell type and time point are not known. Sequencing was done on a sample of PBMCs or a T cell subset sorted from them (not recorded which).

DNA for the CDR3: TGTGCCAGCAGTGGCCAAGACAGGGATAATCAGCCCCAGCATTTT. It codes for CASSGQDRDNQPQHF. The chain combines TRBV2 with TRBJ1-5; 7 bases are a match to TRBD1. V shed 4 bases, J shed 4 bases, and the junction held 7 bases outside the gene matches. CDR1 SNHLY and CDR2 FYNNEI come from the germline V gene. The CDR3 contains 15 residues.